This is a list of T cell receptor beta chains from one sample in a study of T cell changes during pregnancy in multiple sclerosis. Assay used: immunoSEQ multiplex PCR; TCRdb lists only in-frame clones, some missing. The sample holds some 74,000 clones, 85% to 95% seen once. Sample: peripheral blood, taken before pregnancy. These receptors were taken from a female donor with multiple sclerosis, enrolled in a pregnancy study. The CDR3 runs from the conserved cysteine through the conserved F or W. D genes are given only for firm matches. A clone size is listed for some rows: how often the clone was seen (once, few, many), or a class if it is expanded.

J: TRBJ2-7; size: NA; V: TRBV21-1; D: NA; CDR3: CASSKVSADWYSYEQYF; DNA: TGTGCCAGCAGCAAAGTTTCTGCCGACTGGTACTCCTACGAGCAGTACTTC
J: TRBJ2-3; size: NA; V: TRBV5-1; D: NA; CDR3: CASSLDRDLTDTQYF; DNA: TGCGCCAGCAGCTTGGACAGGGATCTTACAGATACGCAGTATTTT
J: TRBJ2-5; size: NA; V: TRBV6-5; D: TRBD2; CDR3: CASRLTSGTGETQYF; DNA: TGTGCCAGCAGGTTGACTAGCGGGACGGGGGAGACCCAGTACTTC
J: TRBJ1-1; size: NA; V: TRBV4-2; D: NA; CDR3: CASSLNLNTEAFF; DNA: TGTGCCAGCAGCCTTAACTTGAACACTGAAGCTTTCTTT
J: TRBJ2-7; size: NA; V: TRBV11-2; D: TRBD2; CDR3: CASSFSGSPPYEQYF; DNA: TGTGCCAGCAGCTTTAGCGGGAGCCCCCCCTACGAGCAGTACTTC
J: TRBJ1-1; size: NA; V: TRBV5-4; D: TRBD1; CDR3: CASSPLGQGRTMNTEAFF; DNA: TGTGCCAGCAGCCCCCTGGGACAGGGAAGGACCATGAACACTGAAGCTTTCTTT
J: TRBJ1-2; size: NA; V: TRBV28; D: NA; CDR3: CASALTAIQADGYTF; DNA: TGTGCCAGCGCCCTGACGGCGATCCAAGCGGATGGCTACACCTTC
J: TRBJ1-5; size: NA; V: TRBV19; D: TRBD1; CDR3: CASKGTGGKSAPDQPQHF; DNA: TGTGCCAGTAAAGGGACAGGGGGCAAGTCGGCCCCCGATCAGCCCCAGCATTTT
J: TRBJ1-5; size: NA; V: TRBV6-1; D: NA; CDR3: CASSEITQHF; DNA: TGTGCCAGCAGTGAAATAACCCAGCATTTT
J: TRBJ2-3; size: NA; V: TRBV4-1; D: TRBD2; CDR3: CASSQGTSGSGPDTQYF; DNA: TGCGCCAGCAGCCAAGGGACTAGCGGGAGTGGGCCAGATACGCAGTATTTT
J: TRBJ2-1; size: NA; V: TRBV28; D: TRBD2; CDR3: CASRWREGPGNEQFF; DNA: TGTGCCAGCAGATGGCGGGAGGGGCCGGGCAATGAGCAGTTCTTC
J: TRBJ2-5; size: NA; V: TRBV7-2; D: NA; CDR3: CASSMGLLEAQETQYF; DNA: TGTGCCAGCAGCATGGGACTCCTGGAAGCTCAAGAGACCCAGTACTTC
J: TRBJ2-6; size: NA; V: TRBV7-2; D: TRBD1; CDR3: CASRLGWDSLSGANVLTF; DNA: TGTGCCAGCAGACTAGGGTGGGACAGCCTCTCTGGGGCCAACGTCCTGACTTTC
J: TRBJ2-2; size: NA; V: TRBV19; D: NA; CDR3: CASSRTGSTGELFF; DNA: TGTGCCAGTAGTAGAACAGGGTCGACCGGGGAGCTGTTTTTT
J: TRBJ1-2; size: once; V: TRBV7-7; D: NA; CDR3: CASSLGAVNYGYTF; DNA: TGTGCTAGCAGCTTAGGGGCAGTTAACTATGGCTACACCTTC
J: TRBJ2-2; size: once; V: TRBV28; D: TRBD1; CDR3: CASTIQGSIGELFF; DNA: TGTGCCAGCACGATACAGGGGTCTATCGGGGAGCTGTTTTTT
J: TRBJ2-7; size: NA; V: TRBV6-6; D: TRBD1; CDR3: CASRKSGTGYHEQYF; DNA: TGTGCCAGCAGAAAATCCGGGACAGGGTACCACGAGCAGTACTTC
J: TRBJ2-1; size: NA; V: TRBV7-9; D: TRBD2; CDR3: CASSLVAGGRAWNEQFF; DNA: TGTGCCAGCAGCTTAGTCGCCGGCGGGAGGGCCTGGAATGAGCAGTTCTTC
J: TRBJ2-5; size: NA; V: TRBV5-4; D: TRBD2; CDR3: CASSLGGSGSPETQYF; DNA: TGTGCCAGCAGCTTGGGAGGTAGCGGGAGCCCAGAGACCCAGTACTTC
J: TRBJ1-5; size: NA; V: TRBV21-1; D: NA; CDR3: CASSKFPGGKKPQHF; DNA: TGTGCCAGCAGCAAGTTTCCTGGGGGCAAGAAGCCCCAGCATTTT
J: TRBJ2-1; size: NA; V: TRBV5-8; D: TRBD2; CDR3: CASRLGLAGSYNEQFF; DNA: TGTGCCAGCAGACTCGGACTAGCCGGTTCCTACAATGAGCAGTTCTTC
J: TRBJ1-1; size: NA; V: TRBV4-2; D: NA; CDR3: CASSQASGKNTEAFF; DNA: TGTGCCAGCAGCCAAGCGTCGGGGAAGAACACTGAAGCTTTCTTT
J: TRBJ2-3; size: NA; V: TRBV5-4; D: NA; CDR3: CASGPNFGLSDTQYF; DNA: TGTGCCAGCGGTCCCAATTTCGGTTTGTCAGATACGCAGTATTTT